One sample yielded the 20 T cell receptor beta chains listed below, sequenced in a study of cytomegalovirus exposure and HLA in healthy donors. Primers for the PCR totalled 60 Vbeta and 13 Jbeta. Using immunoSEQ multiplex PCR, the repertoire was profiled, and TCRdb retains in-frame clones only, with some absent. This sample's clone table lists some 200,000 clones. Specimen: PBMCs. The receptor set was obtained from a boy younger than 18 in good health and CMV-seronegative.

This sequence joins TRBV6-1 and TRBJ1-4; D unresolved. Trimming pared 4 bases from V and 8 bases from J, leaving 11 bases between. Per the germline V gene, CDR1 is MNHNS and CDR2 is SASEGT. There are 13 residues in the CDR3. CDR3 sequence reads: CASSVVRREKLFF. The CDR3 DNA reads TGTGCCAGCAGTGTCGTGCGTCGGGAAAAACTGTTTTTT.

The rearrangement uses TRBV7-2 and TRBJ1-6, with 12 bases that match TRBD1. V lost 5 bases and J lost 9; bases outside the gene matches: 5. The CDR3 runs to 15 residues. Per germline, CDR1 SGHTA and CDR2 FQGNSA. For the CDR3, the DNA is TGTGCCAGCAGCCCAGGGACAGGGGGCAGTTCACCCCTCCACTTT. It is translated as CASSPGTGGSSPLHF.

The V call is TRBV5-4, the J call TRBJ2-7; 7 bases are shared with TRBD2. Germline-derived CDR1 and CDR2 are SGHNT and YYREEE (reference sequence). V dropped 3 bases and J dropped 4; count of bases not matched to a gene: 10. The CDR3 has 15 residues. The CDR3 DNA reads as TGTGCCAGCAGCTCCGGAAAAGCGGGGCTTTACGAGCAGTACTTC. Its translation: CASSSGKAGLYEQYF.

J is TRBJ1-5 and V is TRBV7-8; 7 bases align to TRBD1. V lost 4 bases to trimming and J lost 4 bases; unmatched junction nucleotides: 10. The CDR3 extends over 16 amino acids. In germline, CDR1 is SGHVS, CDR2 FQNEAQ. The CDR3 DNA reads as TGTGCCAGCAGCTCTAGTCGGACAGGTTTAAATCAGCCCCAGCATTTT. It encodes CASSSSRTGLNQPQHF.

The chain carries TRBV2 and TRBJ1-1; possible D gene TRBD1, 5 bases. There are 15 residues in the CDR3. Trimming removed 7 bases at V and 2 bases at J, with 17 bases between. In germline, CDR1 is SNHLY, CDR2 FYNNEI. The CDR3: CASKKGLTTNTEAFF. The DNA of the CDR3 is TGTGCCAGCAAGAAGGGGCTAACCACCAACACTGAAGCTTTCTTT.

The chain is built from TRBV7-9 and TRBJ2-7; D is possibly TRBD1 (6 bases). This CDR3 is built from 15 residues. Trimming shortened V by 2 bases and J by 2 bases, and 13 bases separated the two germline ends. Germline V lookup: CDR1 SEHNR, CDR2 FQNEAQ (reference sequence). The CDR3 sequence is CASSLPGTSPYEQYF. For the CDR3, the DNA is TGTGCCAGCAGCTTACCCGGGACATCACCCTACGAGCAGTACTTC.

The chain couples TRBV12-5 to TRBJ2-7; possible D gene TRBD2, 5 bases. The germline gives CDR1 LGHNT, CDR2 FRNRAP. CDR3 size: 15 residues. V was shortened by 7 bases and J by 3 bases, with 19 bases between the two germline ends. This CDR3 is CASEDKASRGYEQYF. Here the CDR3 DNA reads TGTGCTAGTGAAGATAAGGCTTCCCGGGGCTACGAGCAGTACTTC. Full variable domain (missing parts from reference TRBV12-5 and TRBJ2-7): DARVTQTPRHKVTEMGQEVTMRCQPILGHNTVFWYRQTMMQGLELLAYFRNRAPLDDSGMPKDRFSAEMPDATLATLKIQPSEPRDSAVYFCASEDKASRGYEQYFGPGTRLTVT.

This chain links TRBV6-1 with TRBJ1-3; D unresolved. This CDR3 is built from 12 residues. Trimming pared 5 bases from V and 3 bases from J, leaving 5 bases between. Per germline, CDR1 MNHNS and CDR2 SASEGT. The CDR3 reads CASSFNGNTIYF. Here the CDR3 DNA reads TGTGCCAGCAGTTTCAATGGAAACACCATATATTTT.

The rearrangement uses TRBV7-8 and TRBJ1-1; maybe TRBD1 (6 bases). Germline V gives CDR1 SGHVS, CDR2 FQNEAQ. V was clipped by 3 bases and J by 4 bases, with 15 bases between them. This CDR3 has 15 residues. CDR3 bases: TGTGCCAGCAGCTTGTCACAGGGTAGTGGCACTGAAGCTTTCTTT. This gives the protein CASSLSQGSGTEAFF.

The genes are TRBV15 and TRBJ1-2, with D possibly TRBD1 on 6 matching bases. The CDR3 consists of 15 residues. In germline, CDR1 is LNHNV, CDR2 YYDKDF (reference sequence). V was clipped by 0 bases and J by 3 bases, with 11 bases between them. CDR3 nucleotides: TGTGCCACCAGCAGAGATTCAGGGGCGGACTATGGCTACACCTTC. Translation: CATSRDSGADYGYTF.

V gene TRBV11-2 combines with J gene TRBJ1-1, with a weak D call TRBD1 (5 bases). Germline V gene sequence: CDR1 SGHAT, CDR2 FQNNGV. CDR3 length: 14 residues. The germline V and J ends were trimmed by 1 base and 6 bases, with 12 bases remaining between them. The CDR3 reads CASSLVGVGSEAFF. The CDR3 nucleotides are TGTGCCAGCAGCTTAGTAGGGGTTGGATCTGAAGCTTTCTTT.

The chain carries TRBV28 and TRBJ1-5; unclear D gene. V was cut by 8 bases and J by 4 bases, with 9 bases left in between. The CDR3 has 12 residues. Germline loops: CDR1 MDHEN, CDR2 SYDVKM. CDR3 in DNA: TGTGCCAGCGGGGAGGATAATCAGCCCCAGCATTTT. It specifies CASGEDNQPQHF.

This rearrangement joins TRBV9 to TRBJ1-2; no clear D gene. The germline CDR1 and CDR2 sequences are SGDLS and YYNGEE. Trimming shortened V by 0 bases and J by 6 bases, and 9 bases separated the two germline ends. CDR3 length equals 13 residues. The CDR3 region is CASSVVTGDGYTF. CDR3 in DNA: TGTGCCAGCAGCGTAGTGACGGGTGATGGCTACACCTTC.

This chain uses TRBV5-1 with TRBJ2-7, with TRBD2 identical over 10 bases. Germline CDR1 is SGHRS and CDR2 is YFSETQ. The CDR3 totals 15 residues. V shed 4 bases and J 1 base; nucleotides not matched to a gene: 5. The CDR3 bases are TGCGCCAGCAGCCCCGGACTAGCGGCGTCCTACGAGCAGTACTTC. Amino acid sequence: CASSPGLAASYEQYF.

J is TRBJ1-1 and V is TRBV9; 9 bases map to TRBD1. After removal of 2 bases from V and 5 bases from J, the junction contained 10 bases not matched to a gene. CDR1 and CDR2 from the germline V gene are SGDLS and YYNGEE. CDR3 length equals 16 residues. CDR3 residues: CASSVRDRVSYTEAFF. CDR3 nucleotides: TGTGCCAGCAGCGTTCGGGACAGGGTGTCTTATACTGAAGCTTTCTTT.

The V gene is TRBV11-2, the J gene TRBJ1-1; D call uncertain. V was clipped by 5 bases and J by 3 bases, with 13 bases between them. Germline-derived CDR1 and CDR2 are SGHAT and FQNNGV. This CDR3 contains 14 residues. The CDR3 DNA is TGTGCCAGCAGCCCCGCAGGATCGCACACTGAAGCTTTCTTT. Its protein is CASSPAGSHTEAFF.

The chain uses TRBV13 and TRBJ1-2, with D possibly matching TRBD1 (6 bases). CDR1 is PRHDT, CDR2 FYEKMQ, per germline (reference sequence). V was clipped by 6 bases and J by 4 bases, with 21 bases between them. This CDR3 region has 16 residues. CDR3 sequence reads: CASRLWGQGIPYGYTF. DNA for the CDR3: TGTGCCAGCAGGCTATGGGGCCAGGGGATCCCCTATGGCTACACCTTC.

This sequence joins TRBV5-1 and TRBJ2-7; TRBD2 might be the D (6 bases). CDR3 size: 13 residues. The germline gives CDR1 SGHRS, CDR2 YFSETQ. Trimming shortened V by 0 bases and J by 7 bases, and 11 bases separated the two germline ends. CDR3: CASSLARGWEQYF. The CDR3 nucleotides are TGCGCCAGCAGCTTGGCGCGGGGCTGGGAGCAGTACTTC.

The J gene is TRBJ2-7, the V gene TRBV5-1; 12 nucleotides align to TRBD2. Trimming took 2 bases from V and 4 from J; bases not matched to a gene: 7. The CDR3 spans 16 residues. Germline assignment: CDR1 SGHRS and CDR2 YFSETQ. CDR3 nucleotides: TGCGCCAGCAGCTTTCGACTAGCGGGGGAAATATACGAGCAGTACTTC. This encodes CASSFRLAGEIYEQYF.

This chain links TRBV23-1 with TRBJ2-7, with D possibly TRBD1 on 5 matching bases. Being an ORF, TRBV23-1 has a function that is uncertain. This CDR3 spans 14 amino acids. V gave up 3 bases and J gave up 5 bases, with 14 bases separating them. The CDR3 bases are TGCGCCAGCAGTCAGATCAAAGGGGCCCACGAGCAGTACTTC. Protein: CASSQIKGAHEQYF.